The 19 T cell receptor beta chains reported below all come from one sample, sequenced in a study of tumor and adjacent non-tumor tissue in lung cancer. This sample's RNA came from whole unsorted tissue. Three rounds of nested PCR, following a modified ARM-PCR protocol, produced the TCRbeta library. TCRdb ran MiXCR on the multiplex PCR reads and lists one entry per CDR3 protein. The sample records fewer than 120,000 distinct CDR3 sequences, 84% being singletons. The sample comprised lung tumor tissue. The source of these receptors is a man aged 65 to 79 with non-small cell lung cancer.

This clonotype was picked up many times. The chain uses TRBV20-1 and TRBJ1-2; D gene uncertain. Germline V gene data show CDR1 as DFQATT and CDR2 as SNEGSKA (reference sequence). This CDR3 region has 13 residues. V lost 5 bases and J 3 bases, leaving 13 bases between the germline ends. The CDR3 coding sequence is TGCAGTGCTCAACACACAGAGTACTATGGCTACACCTTC. Protein product: CSAQHTEYYGYTF.

This clonotype was counted many times. The rearrangement joins TRBV25-1 to TRBJ2-7, with no clear D. Germline CDR1 reads MGHDK; CDR2 reads SYGVNS. V was pared by 2 bases and J by 3 bases, with 8 bases between. This CDR3 region has 13 residues. The CDR3 DNA sequence: TGTGCCAGCAGTGAAATCCACGACTACGAGCAGTACTTC. This gives the protein CASSEIHDYEQYF.

In regard to this clonotype: As the CDR3 is not closed by the conserved phenylalanine or tryptophan, this likely results from a read error. The chain is built from TRBV5-1 and TRBJ1-5; D is unresolved. Trimming took off 9 bases at V and 0 bases at J, with 13 bases between the two ends. This CDR3 has 14 amino acids. The germline gives CDR1 SGHRS, CDR2 YFSETQ. The CDR3 DNA sequence: TGCGCCATCAAACCAGGTCATAGCAATCAGCCCCAGCATCTT. Amino acid sequence: CAIKPGHSNQPQHL.

Details on this clonotype: The final CDR3 position lacks the conserved phenylalanine or tryptophan, pointing to a likely read error. J is TRBJ2-2 and V is TRBV6-1; D may correspond to TRBD1 or TRBD2 (5 bases each). CDR3 length equals 14 residues. Trimming took off 8 bases at V and 5 bases at J, with 15 bases between the two ends. Looked up from germline, CDR1 is MNHNS and CDR2 is SASEGT. The CDR3 sequence is CASQEGFFTGELFC. CDR3 in DNA: TGTGCCAGCCAAGAGGGGTTTTTTACCGGGGAGCTGTTTTGT.

Of note for this clonotype: A junction boundary mismatches the germline segment, possibly from a read error. The chain has TRBV20-1 and TRBJ2-7; the D gene could be TRBD1 or TRBD2 (5 bases each). Germline assignment: CDR1 DFQATT and CDR2 SNEGSKA (reference sequence). This CDR3 contains 16 residues. The CDR3 DNA follows: TGCAGTGCTAGGAATCCGCCCGGGGACGGTGCCTACGAGCAGTATTTC. It specifies CSARNPPGDGAYEQYF.

The chain recombines TRBV5-1 with TRBJ2-3; the D gene is possibly TRBD1 (6 bases). Germline CDR1 reads SGHRS; CDR2 reads YFSETQ. V shed 2 bases and J shed 0 bases, with 10 bases lying between them. This CDR3 contains 15 residues. The CDR3 here is CASSLRTDSTDTQYF. DNA for the CDR3: TGCGCCAGCAGCTTACGGACAGATAGCACAGATACGCAGTATTTT.

To note about this clonotype: Relative to the germline gene, one junction end is altered; a read error may explain this. The chain has TRBV6-6 and TRBJ2-3, with 10 nucleotides matching TRBD1. The CDR3 runs to 17 residues. Germline loops: CDR1 MNHNY, CDR2 SVGAGI (reference sequence). The CDR3: CASCYYPDRGRTYTQYF. The CDR3 DNA reads as TGTGCCAGCTGTTACTATCCAGACAGGGGGCGCACATATACGCAGTATTTT.

The rearrangement joins TRBV5-5 to TRBJ2-2, with TRBD2 identical over 8 bases. This CDR3 is built from 19 residues. The V segment lost 8 bases and the J segment 6 bases; nucleotides outside the gene matches: 24. Germline CDR1 reads SGHKS; CDR2 reads YYEKEE (reference sequence). CDR3 in amino acids: CASRSLPGGERMQPGELFF. Here the CDR3 DNA reads TGTGCCAGTAGGTCCCTACCGGGGGGGGAACGAATGCAACCCGGGGAGCTGTTTTTT.

About this clonotype itself: Here the CDR3 omits its conserved ending phenylalanine or tryptophan, so a read error is the likely source. The V and J genes are TRBV4-2 and TRBJ2-3; 10 nucleotides line up with TRBD2. Germline V gene sequence: CDR1 LGHNA, CDR2 YNFKEQ. CDR3 length: 16 amino acids. The CDR3 nucleotides read TGTGCCAGCGGCCAAGAGAGCGGGGGGGGCACAGATACGCAGTATTTG. This encodes CASGQESGGGTDTQYL.

This clonotype was observed once. At one of its ends the junction is not consistent with the germline gene, which may arise from a read error. This chain links TRBV11-2 with TRBJ2-2; tentative D call: TRBD2 (6 bases). Per the germline V gene, CDR1 is SGHAT and CDR2 is FQNNGV. The CDR3 is 14 residues long. The DNA for the CDR3 is TGTGCCAGCAGCCAGGACAATCAGTCCGGGGGGCTGTTTTTT. It encodes CASSQDNQSGGLFF.

The chain has TRBV11-3 and TRBJ1-1; weak D call: TRBD1 (6 bases). Trimming pared 2 bases from V and 11 bases from J, leaving 24 bases between. Germline V lookup: CDR1 SGHNT, CDR2 YENEEA. This CDR3 region has 16 residues. The CDR3 loop reads CASSLKTGWMNIDAFF. CDR3 DNA sequence: TGTGCCAGCAGCTTAAAAACAGGGTGGATGAACATTGATGCTTTCTTT.

The gene calls are TRBV11-2 and TRBJ2-2; 8 nucleotides match TRBD2. Germline V gives CDR1 SGHAT, CDR2 FQNNGV. The CDR3 runs to 15 residues. The trim removed 7 bases at V and 5 bases at J, leaving 9 bases unmatched. CDR3 sequence reads: CASNPQTGGTGELFF. For the CDR3, the DNA is TGTGCCAGCAACCCCCAAACGGGGGGGACCGGGGAGCTGTTTTTT.

The DNA of the CDR3 is TGTGCCAGCAGTTACTGGGCCCCGCAGACAGATAGACAGTATTTT. Translating it yields CASSYWAPQTDRQYF. The chain employs TRBV6-2 or TRBV6-3 and TRBJ2-3; possibly TRBD1 for D (5 bases). The V and J ends lost 1 base and 12 bases respectively, with 20 bases between them. The CDR3 has 15 amino acids. Germline CDR1 and CDR2: MNHEY and SVGEGT.

This clonotype was counted at least ten times. V is TRBV12-3 or TRBV12-4 and J is TRBJ2-7; tentative D call: TRBD2 (6 bases). The CDR3 spans 15 residues. V lost 4 bases, J lost 3 bases, and 16 bases lay in between. This CDR3 reads CASSSTWEAGYEQYF. The CDR3 DNA sequence: TGTGCCAGCAGTTCTACCTGGGAGGCGGGCTACGAGCAGTACTTC.

About this clonotype: As the CDR3 is not closed by the conserved phenylalanine or tryptophan, this likely results from a read error. J is TRBJ2-1 and V is TRBV6-2 or TRBV6-3; tentatively, D is TRBD2 (6 bases). Germline CDR1 MNHEY, CDR2 SVGEGT. With 7 bases removed from V and 6 bases from J, the gap between germline ends came to 19 bases. This CDR3 region has 15 residues. The CDR3 bases are TGTGCCAGCAATCCGGGAGTAGGCAATACCAATGAGCAGTTCATC. Protein product: CASNPGVGNTNEQFI.

Concerning this clonotype: The junction differs from germline at one of its ends, possibly a read error. The rearrangement links TRBV28 to TRBJ1-5, with D tentatively TRBD1 (5 bases). Germline V gene sequence: CDR1 MDHEN, CDR2 SYDVKM. The CDR3 is 18 residues long. This CDR3 reads CASSFVRASRLGNRPQHF. The CDR3 region has the DNA TGTGCTAGCAGTTTTGTCAGGGCATCTCGGCTAGGCAATCGGCCCCAGCATTTT.

This chain uses TRBV20-1 with TRBJ2-5; unclear D gene. In germline, CDR1 is DFQATT, CDR2 SNEGSKA (reference sequence). The CDR3 covers 11 residues. Between the trimmed V and J ends, which lost 5 bases and 6 bases, there was a span of 10 bases. The CDR3 reads CSAWWLKTQYF. The DNA for the CDR3 is TGCAGTGCTTGGTGGCTGAAGACCCAGTACTTC.

Details on this clonotype: Since the CDR3 does not end with the conserved phenylalanine or tryptophan, this likely comes from a read error. Because the CDR3's place on the DNA is in doubt, the DNA is left out and the CDR3 is given as listed by TCRdb. V usage is TRBV12-3 or TRBV12-4 and J usage is TRBJ1-1. The CDR3 is 13 residues long, counting both termini. CDR3 region: CAGSFRDTQKALI.

On this clonotype itself: It may be a read error: a sequence one base away is much more abundant. This rearrangement joins TRBV20-1 to TRBJ2-5; no clear D. The germline gives CDR1 DFQATT, CDR2 SNEGSKA (reference sequence). The V end lost 4 bases, the J end lost 3 bases, and 12 bases lay between the germline ends. This CDR3 region has 13 residues. This CDR3 is CSAILAREETQYF. The CDR3 nucleotides are TGCAGTGCTATATTGGCCCGGGAAGAGACCCAGTACTTC.